The T cell receptor beta chain described here comes from a study of CD8 T cells in Susac syndrome. Across the study: Treatment status at blood draw for the Susac syndrome patients was therapy-naive, corticosteroids, or intravenous immunoglobulin alone.

CD8+ and CD4+ T cells taken from blood had their TCR beta sequenced. Diagnostic criteria defined recently for definite or probable disease were met by the Susac syndrome patients. With random hexamers, 0.5 to 1 ug RNA was reverse transcribed. Multiplex immunoSEQ PCR targeted 54 Vbeta and 13 Jbeta TCR beta segments. Using its own MiXCR run on the immunoSEQ multiplex PCR reads, TCRdb lists one record per CDR3 protein. Among under 95,000 distinct CDR3 sequences listed, around 95% were seen once. Germline V CDR1 and CDR2: LNHNV, YYDKDF (reference sequence). Trimming cost V 3 bases and J 3 bases; bases outside gene matches: 10. The CDR3 consists of 17 residues.

The clonotype originates from a human donor with Susac syndrome. Sequences were obtained from CD8+ T cells from PBMCs. The genes are TRBV15 and TRBJ1-5, with TRBD1 matching 8 bases. In DNA, the CDR3 is TGTGCCACCAGCAGGCCCGGGACAGGAGTTTTCAATCAGCCCCAGCATTTT. This encodes CATSRPGTGVFNQPQHF.